A single sample is the source of the 15 T cell receptor beta chains below, sequenced in a study of tumor and adjacent non-tumor tissue in lung cancer. Three rounds of nested PCR, following a modified ARM-PCR protocol, produced the TCRbeta library. Using its own MiXCR run on the multiplex PCR reads, TCRdb lists one record per CDR3 protein. Found here are 44,000 or so distinct CDR3 sequences, 60% to 65% of them singletons; the top ten hold around a fifth. This sample's RNA came from whole unsorted tissue. More than 3 cm separated this lung sample from the edge of the tumor. Sequenced input: distant non-tumor lung tissue. The receptor source for this set is a woman in her forties with non-small cell lung cancer.

By its share, this clonotype is medium-sized. The chain couples TRBV11-2 to TRBJ2-4, with D perhaps matching TRBD1 (6 bases). The germline V and J ends were trimmed by 2 bases and 0 bases, with 11 bases remaining between them. Per germline, CDR1 SGHAT and CDR2 FQNNGV. This CDR3 spans 16 amino acids. CDR3 protein: CASSLSGQLAKNIQYF. The DNA of the CDR3 is TGTGCCAGCAGCTTATCCGGACAGCTAGCCAAAAACATTCAGTACTTC. The complete variable domain, with remaining parts taken from reference TRBV11-2 and TRBJ2-4, reads EAGVAQSPRYKIIEKRQSVAFWCNPISGHATLYWYQQILGQGPKLLIQFQNNGVVDDSQLPKDRFSAERLKGVDSTLKIQPAKLEDSAVYLCASSLSGQLAKNIQYFGAGTRLSVL.

This clonotype was picked up many times. The chain employs TRBV30 and TRBJ1-5; no firm D call. The CDR3 length is 13 residues. The V gene's germline CDR1 is GTSNPN and CDR2 SVGIG (reference sequence). V was shortened by 3 bases and J by 2 bases, with 8 bases between the two germline ends. The CDR3 coding sequence is TGTGCCTGGAGCGGGGAGGGCAATCAGCCCCAGCATTTT. It translates to CAWSGEGNQPQHF.

The genes are TRBV4-2 and TRBJ2-1, with 7 bases that match TRBD2. V was pared by 2 bases and J by 2 bases, with 21 bases of the junction left unmatched. In germline, CDR1 is LGHNA, CDR2 YNFKEQ. This CDR3 has 21 residues. CDR3 loop: CASSQYNGLVGDSGTYNEQFF. As DNA, the CDR3 is TGTGCCAGCAGCCAATACAATGGACTAGTGGGGGATAGTGGCACCTACAATGAGCAGTTCTTC.

V and J are TRBV2 and TRBJ2-3; D gene ambiguous. The CDR3 is 13 residues long. The V end lost 8 bases, the J end lost 2 bases, and 11 bases lay between the germline ends. The germline CDR1 and CDR2 sequences are SNHLY and FYNNEI. For the CDR3, the DNA is TGTGCCAGCTTGGACCGAATCACAGATACGCAGTATTTT. Amino acids: CASLDRITDTQYF.

The chain is built from TRBV4-2 and TRBJ2-7, with 7 bases identical to TRBD2. The germline V gene encodes CDR1 LGHNA and CDR2 YNFKEQ. V dropped 10 bases and J dropped 1; count of bases not matched to a gene: 16. The length of the CDR3 is 16 residues. As DNA, the CDR3 is TGTGCCAACAGTCAAGCCACTAGCGTCCCTTCCTACGAGCAGTACTTC. Translation gives CANSQATSVPSYEQYF.

This clonotype was found a few times. The chain uses TRBV24-1 and TRBJ2-3; 8 nucleotides match TRBD2. The trim removed 5 bases at V and 3 bases at J, leaving 12 bases unmatched. This CDR3 spans 17 amino acids. Germline CDR1 and CDR2: KGHDR and SFDVKD. The CDR3 sequence is CATSVGGGPLWTDTQYF. The CDR3 DNA reads as TGTGCCACCAGTGTCGGGGGGGGACCCTTATGGACAGATACGCAGTATTTT.

This clonotype has more than one count but fewer than ten. The germline gene is not matched at one end of the junction; a read error may be the cause. The chain recombines TRBV10-2 with TRBJ1-5, with TRBD1 identical over 12 bases. Germline assignment: CDR1 WSHSY and CDR2 SAAADI. The CDR3 contains 17 residues. The chain's CDR3 is CASSEKGGQGANQPEHF. The CDR3 DNA reads as TGCGCCAGCAGTGAGAAGGGGGGACAGGGGGCTAATCAGCCCGAGCATTTT.

Note on this clonotype: A junction boundary mismatches the germline segment, possibly from a read error. This chain joins TRBV2 and TRBJ1-2; no reliable D call. Germline V lookup: CDR1 SNHLY, CDR2 FYNNEI. The CDR3 sequence is 13 residues long. For the CDR3, the DNA is TGTACCAGCACACGAGGGAGAGACGGCGGGTACACCTTC. Its protein product is CTSTRGRDGGYTF.

Note on this clonotype: The junction departs from the called germline gene at one end, perhaps through a read error. The gene calls are TRBV11-1 and TRBJ2-1, with a possible D match to TRBD1 (5 bases). Germline CDR1 and CDR2: SGHAT and FQDESV (reference sequence). This CDR3 is built from 17 residues. The chain's CDR3 is CASSLRVPPTGHNGQFF. CDR3 nucleotides: TGTGCCAGTAGCTTAAGAGTCCCGCCAACAGGACACAATGGGCAGTTCTTC. The full variable domain, its missing parts supplied by reference TRBV11-1 and TRBJ2-1, is EAEVAQSPRYKITEKSQAVAFWCDPISGHATLYWYRQILGQGPELLVQFQDESVVDDSQLPKDRFSAERLKGVDSTLKIQPAELGDSAMYLCASSLRVPPTGHNGQFFGPGTRLTVL.

Note on this clonotype: The junction differs from germline at one of its ends, possibly a read error. This chain joins TRBV6-1 and TRBJ2-1; the D gene is possibly TRBD1 (5 bases). The CDR3 runs 15 residues. Germline lookup yields CDR1 MNHNS and CDR2 SASEGT. The CDR3 region is CGSTVPGYTYNEQFF. The CDR3 DNA reads TGTGGCAGCACAGTTCCAGGGTACACATACAATGAGCAGTTCTTC.

This clonotype was recorded at least ten times. The rearrangement uses TRBV4-2 and TRBJ2-7, with D uncertain. This CDR3 region has 15 residues. Trimming removed 0 bases at V and 7 bases at J, with 16 bases between. Germline loops: CDR1 LGHNA, CDR2 YNFKEQ. The CDR3 sequence: CASSQDTYEGREQYF. The CDR3 DNA reads as TGTGCCAGCAGCCAAGATACGTACGAAGGTAGGGAGCAGTACTTC.

This clonotype has a count of ten or more. The CDR3 here is CSAGQGNTEAFF. CDR3 bases: TGCAGTGCCGGACAGGGTAACACTGAAGCTTTCTTT. The chain combines TRBV20-1 with TRBJ1-1; 8 bases agree with TRBD1. This CDR3 is built from 12 residues. Germline loops: CDR1 DFQATT, CDR2 SNEGSKA (reference sequence). Trimming cost V 6 bases and J 2 bases; bases outside gene matches: 2.

This clonotype appeared many times. V is TRBV6-2 or TRBV6-3 and J is TRBJ2-5, with a possible D match to TRBD2 (6 bases). From germline, CDR1 is MNHEY and CDR2 SVGEGT. The CDR3 extends over 13 amino acids. Trimming left V 2 bases short and J 4 bases short, with 8 bases between. CDR3 protein: CASSYGEAETQYF. CDR3 DNA sequence: TGTGCCAGCAGTTACGGGGAGGCAGAGACCCAGTACTTC.

Of note for this clonotype: A much larger clone lies one base from this, so it may be a read error. The chain has TRBV13 and TRBJ2-7; D gene ambiguous. The CDR3 consists of 12 residues. In germline, CDR1 is PRHDT, CDR2 FYEKMQ (reference sequence). The CDR3 sequence is CASSRRAYVQYF. The DNA of the CDR3 is TGTGCCAGCAGCCGACGGGCCTACGTGCAGTACTTC. Using reference TRBV13 and TRBJ2-7 for the parts outside the CDR3, the full variable domain is AAGVIQSPRHLIKEKRETATLKCYPIPRHDTVYWYQQGPGQDPQFLISFYEKMQSDKGSIPDRFSAQQFSDYHSELNMSSLELGDSALYFCASSRRAYVQYFGPGTRLTVT.

With regard to this clonotype: The junction and the germline gene differ at one end; a read error may be behind it. The chain combines TRBV7-9 with TRBJ2-4; D possibly matches TRBD1 or TRBD2 (5 bases each). This CDR3 has 15 residues. Germline CDR1 and CDR2: SEHNR and FQNEAQ (reference sequence). The CDR3 bases are TGTGCCAGTAGCCCGACCGGTGGGACCAAAAACATTCACTACTTC. The encoded protein is CASSPTGGTKNIHYF.